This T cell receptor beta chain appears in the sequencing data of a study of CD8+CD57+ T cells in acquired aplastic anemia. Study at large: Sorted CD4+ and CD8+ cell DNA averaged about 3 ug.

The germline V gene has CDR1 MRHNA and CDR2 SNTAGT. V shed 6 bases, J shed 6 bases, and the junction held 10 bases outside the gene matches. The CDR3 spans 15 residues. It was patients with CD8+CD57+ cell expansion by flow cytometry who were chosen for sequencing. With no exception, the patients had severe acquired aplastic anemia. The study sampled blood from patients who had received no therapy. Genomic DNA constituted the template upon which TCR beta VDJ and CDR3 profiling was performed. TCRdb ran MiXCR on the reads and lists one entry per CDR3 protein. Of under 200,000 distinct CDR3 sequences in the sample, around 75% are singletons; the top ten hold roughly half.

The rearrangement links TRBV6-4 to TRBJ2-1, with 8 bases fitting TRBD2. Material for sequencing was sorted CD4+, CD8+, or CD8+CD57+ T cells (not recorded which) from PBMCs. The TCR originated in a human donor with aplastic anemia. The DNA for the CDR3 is TGTGCCAGCAGCGAGGGACTAGAGGGGAGCAATGAGCAGTTCTTC. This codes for CASSEGLEGSNEQFF.